What follows are 27 T cell receptor beta chains derived from one specimen sequenced in a study of brain T cells in children with intractable seizures. Here immunoSEQ multiplex PCR was the method, and the copy in TCRdb shows in-frame clones only, minus some. The sample has 60,000 to 85,000 clones, approximately 94% seen once. Sequencing was performed on peripheral blood, taken at surgery. These receptors were obtained from a boy under three years old with tuberous sclerosis and intractable seizures.

The chain combines TRBV9 with TRBJ1-5; D unresolved. The V and J ends lost 2 bases and 3 bases respectively, with 6 bases between them. Looked up from germline, CDR1 is SGDLS and CDR2 is YYNGEE. The length of the CDR3 is 13 residues. The CDR3 spells CASSVSINQPQHF. CDR3 bases: TGTGCCAGCAGCGTCTCTATCAATCAGCCCCAGCATTTT.

The chain combines TRBV6-1 with TRBJ1-6; D remains ambiguous. The germline V gene has CDR1 MNHNS and CDR2 SASEGT. The length of the CDR3 is 14 residues. V lost 0 bases and J lost 8, with 8 bases in between. The CDR3 is CASSEAAFYSPLHF. For the CDR3, the DNA is TGTGCCAGCAGTGAAGCAGCTTTTTATTCACCCCTCCACTTT.

J is TRBJ2-2 and V is TRBV30; the D is unclear. Looked up from germline, CDR1 is GTSNPN and CDR2 is SVGIG (reference sequence). CDR3 size: 15 residues. The V end was cut by 2 bases, the J end by 3 bases, with 13 bases between. The CDR3 DNA follows: TGTGCCTGGAGTACCCTCTCAGTACACACCGGGGAGCTGTTTTTT. This sequence encodes CAWSTLSVHTGELFF.

The chain carries TRBV7-9 and TRBJ2-5; 9 positions agree with TRBD2. Germline CDR1 reads SEHNR; CDR2 reads FQNEAQ (reference sequence). The CDR3 is 18 amino acids. V trimming: 6 bases; J trimming: 2 bases; junction bases outside the gene matches: 16. This CDR3 is CASRPIAGDKYSQETQYF. CDR3 nucleotides: TGTGCCAGCAGACCAATAGCGGGAGATAAATACTCTCAAGAGACCCAGTACTTC.

CDR3 DNA: TGTGCCAGCAGCTCGGGGGGGCTACGAGAGACCCAGTACTTC. It translates to CASSSGGLRETQYF. The V and J genes are TRBV5-4 and TRBJ2-5, with 8 positions matching TRBD2. There are 14 residues in the CDR3. J gave up 4 bases and V 3 bases, and 5 bases lay outside the gene matches. Germline CDR1 is SGHNT and CDR2 is YYREEE (reference sequence).

This chain connects TRBV11-2 to TRBJ2-7, with 7 bases lining up with TRBD1. The germline V gene has CDR1 SGHAT and CDR2 FQNNGV. This CDR3 region has 15 residues. Unmatched junction bases numbered 5, after V lost 0 bases and J lost 3 bases. CDR3 loop: CASSLEGDSNYEQYF. The CDR3 bases are TGTGCCAGCAGCTTAGAGGGGGACAGCAACTACGAGCAGTACTTC.

The rearrangement uses TRBV4-2 and TRBJ1-6; D unresolved. Trimming shortened V by 5 bases and J by 10 bases, and 9 bases separated the two germline ends. The CDR3 is 12 residues long. Germline V gene data show CDR1 as LGHNA and CDR2 as YNFKEQ. This CDR3 reads CASSSRDSPLHF. Written as DNA, the CDR3 is TGTGCCAGCAGCTCCAGAGACTCACCCCTCCACTTT.

The chain links TRBV30 to TRBJ1-2, with D perhaps matching TRBD1 (5 bases). This CDR3 is 13 amino acids long. Trimming stripped 4 bases from V and 6 bases from J, with 15 bases between. From germline, CDR1 is GTSNPN and CDR2 SVGIG (reference sequence). CDR3 DNA: TGTGCCTGGATTGGGGGACTAGTAAATGGCTACACCTTC. Amino acid sequence: CAWIGGLVNGYTF.

The V call is TRBV5-1, the J call TRBJ2-6, with D possibly TRBD2 on 5 matching bases. The V gene's germline CDR1 is SGHRS and CDR2 YFSETQ. The CDR3 is 16 residues long. V was clipped by 0 bases and J by 0 bases, with 7 bases between them. CDR3 residues: CASSLGRGSGANVLTF. The DNA for the CDR3 is TGCGCCAGCAGCTTGGGACGGGGCTCTGGGGCCAACGTCCTGACTTTC.

The V gene is TRBV5-1, the J gene TRBJ1-2, with 7 positions matching TRBD1. With 0 bases clipped from V and 4 bases from J, the junction kept 6 bases outside the gene matches. From germline, CDR1 is SGHRS and CDR2 YFSETQ. The CDR3 runs 15 residues. CDR3 nucleotide sequence: TGCGCCAGCAGCTTGGCCCCTGACAGGGCCTATGGCTACACCTTC. This encodes CASSLAPDRAYGYTF.

The chain joins TRBV5-4 to TRBJ2-3; D is unclear. CDR3 length equals 13 residues. The germline V gene has CDR1 SGHNT and CDR2 YYREEE (reference sequence). Trimming took 2 bases from V and 5 from J, leaving 9 bases between them. The CDR3 DNA sequence: TGTGCCAGCAGCTTTATTCCGGAAGATACGCAGTATTTT. Its protein product is CASSFIPEDTQYF.

The V call is TRBV10-3, the J call TRBJ1-2; no reliable D call. Germline loops: CDR1 ENHRY, CDR2 SYGVKD. Between the trimmed V and J ends, which lost 10 bases and 5 bases, there was a span of 14 bases. This CDR3 is 12 amino acids long. CDR3 nucleotide sequence: TGTGCCACCGCGAGGACCGAATATGGCTACACCTTC. Translating gives CATARTEYGYTF.

The rearrangement uses TRBV4-1 and TRBJ1-5; TRBD1 agrees at 9 bases. J gave up 4 bases and V 4 bases, and 14 bases lay outside the gene matches. Germline V gives CDR1 MGHRA, CDR2 YSYEKL. CDR3 length equals 18 residues. This CDR3 reads CASSRMGQGKGSNQPQHF. In nucleotides, the CDR3 is TGCGCCAGCAGCCGGATGGGACAGGGAAAAGGTTCAAATCAGCCCCAGCATTTT.

J is TRBJ2-7 and V is TRBV10-3; D possibly matches TRBD1 or TRBD2 (5 bases each). This CDR3 is built from 13 residues. Germline V CDR1 and CDR2: ENHRY, SYGVKD. The V and J ends lost 10 bases and 2 bases respectively, with 15 bases between them. This chain's CDR3 is CATQWDATYEQYF. The CDR3 region has the DNA TGTGCCACCCAGTGGGACGCCACCTACGAGCAGTACTTC.

This CDR3 is CASSKGGNEKLFF. CDR3 in DNA: TGTGCCAGCAGTAAGGGGGGAAATGAAAAACTGTTTTTT. This chain uses TRBV2 with TRBJ1-4; D may be TRBD1 (6 bases). CDR3 length: 13 residues. The V gene's germline CDR1 is SNHLY and CDR2 FYNNEI. V lost 5 bases and J 5 bases, leaving 9 bases between the germline ends.

The chain recombines TRBV7-2 with TRBJ1-2, with 9 positions matching TRBD1. This CDR3 is built from 16 residues. Trimming at V came to 5 bases and at J to 7 bases, leaving 14 bases not matched to a gene. Germline CDR1 is SGHTA and CDR2 is FQGNSA. DNA for the CDR3: TGTGCCAGCAGCGTAGACCCGGGACAGGGTGTAGGTGGCTACACCTTC. Translation gives CASSVDPGQGVGGYTF.

This clone was seen more than once but under ten times. The chain is built from TRBV7-8 and TRBJ1-2; 10 bases line up with TRBD1. Per germline, CDR1 SGHVS and CDR2 FQNEAQ. The CDR3 spans 16 residues. V lost 1 base, J lost 7 bases, and 9 bases stayed unmatched. CDR3 amino acids: CASSLVRRGQGPGYTF. The CDR3 nucleotides read TGTGCCAGCAGCTTAGTACGCAGGGGACAGGGGCCTGGCTACACCTTC.

This clone has a single count. The chain combines TRBV5-1 with TRBJ2-1, with no clear D. The germline gives CDR1 SGHRS, CDR2 YFSETQ. The CDR3 has 15 amino acids. V lost 2 bases and J 4 bases, leaving 13 bases between the germline ends. The CDR3 DNA reads TGCGCCAGCAGCTTCGTTCCCGCTACATACAATGAGCAGTTCTTC. Its translation: CASSFVPATYNEQFF. The variable domain in full, completed from reference TRBV5-1 and TRBJ2-1, reads KAGVTQTPRYLIKTRGQQVTLSCSPISGHRSVSWYQQTPGQGLQFLFEYFSETQRNKGNFPGRFSGRQFSNSRSEMNVSTLELGDSALYLCASSFVPATYNEQFFGPGTRLTVL.

The chain combines TRBV9 with TRBJ2-7; D unclear. CDR1 is SGDLS, CDR2 YYNGEE, per germline. CDR3 size: 10 residues. V lost 3 bases and J 3 bases, leaving 1 base between the germline ends. CDR3 in amino acids: CASSGYEQYF. CDR3 DNA: TGTGCCAGCAGCGGCTACGAGCAGTACTTC.

The gene calls are TRBV11-3 and TRBJ2-7; D unresolved. V was cut by 6 bases and J by 6 bases, with 15 bases left in between. In germline, CDR1 is SGHNT, CDR2 YENEEA. CDR3 length equals 13 residues. The CDR3 DNA reads TGTGCCAGCAGTTCGCTCCCTTGGGGCGAGCAGTACTTC. Translation: CASSSLPWGEQYF.

The chain employs TRBV10-3 and TRBJ2-2; the D gene could be TRBD1 or TRBD2 (5 bases each). CDR1 and CDR2 (germline): ENHRY, SYGVKD. The CDR3 is 12 residues long. The V gene lost 11 bases and the J gene lost 1 base, with 8 bases spanning the gap. The DNA for the CDR3 is TGTGCCGTGGGGGAGAACACCGGGGAGCTGTTTTTT. This sequence encodes CAVGENTGELFF.

The chain couples TRBV25-1 to TRBJ1-1; 8 bases are a match to TRBD1. The junction had 2 bases not matched to a gene; V was cut back by 4 bases and J by 4 bases. Looked up from germline, CDR1 is MGHDK and CDR2 is SYGVNS. CDR3 size: 13 residues. The CDR3 reads CASSVTGGTEAFF. DNA of the CDR3: TGTGCCAGCAGTGTAACAGGGGGCACTGAAGCTTTCTTT.

This clone has a handful of counts. V usage is TRBV12-3 or TRBV12-4 and J usage is TRBJ1-5; D call uncertain. Trimming took off 7 bases at V and 3 bases at J, with 7 bases between the two ends. The CDR3 spans 12 residues. The CDR3 spells CASTSTNQPQHF. DNA for the CDR3: TGTGCCAGCACTAGTACCAATCAGCCCCAGCATTTT.

The chain joins TRBV7-6 to TRBJ2-3, with TRBD2 matching over 9 bases. The CDR3 is 15 residues long. V lost 1 base to trimming and J lost 6 bases; unmatched junction nucleotides: 5. The germline V gene encodes CDR1 SGHVS and CDR2 FNYEAQ. The CDR3 loop reads CASSLVAGGPDTQYF. In DNA, the CDR3 is TGTGCCAGCAGCTTAGTGGCGGGAGGGCCGGATACGCAGTATTTT.

The chain joins TRBV2 to TRBJ2-2; 8 positions match TRBD1. CDR1 is SNHLY, CDR2 FYNNEI, per germline. V shed 4 bases and J 5 bases; nucleotides not matched to a gene: 6. CDR3 length: 15 residues. CDR3 sequence reads: CASSVPTGGTGELFF. The CDR3 nucleotides read TGTGCCAGCAGTGTTCCCACAGGGGGAACCGGGGAGCTGTTTTTT.

This rearrangement joins TRBV12-3 or TRBV12-4 to TRBJ1-1, with 7 bases lining up with TRBD1. V lost 5 bases and J lost 7; bases outside the gene matches: 7. The CDR3 totals 13 residues. The CDR3 DNA follows: TGTGCCAGCAGTCCAGACAGGGCGGTTGAAGCTTTCTTT. It translates to CASSPDRAVEAFF.

The genes are TRBV5-4 and TRBJ1-1; D possibly corresponds to TRBD1 (6 bases). The CDR3 is 14 amino acids. The germline V gene has CDR1 SGHNT and CDR2 YYREEE (reference sequence). Between the trimmed V and J ends, which lost 0 bases and 3 bases, there was a span of 9 bases. The CDR3 reads CASSLGQGYTEAFF. CDR3 coding DNA: TGTGCCAGCAGCTTGGGGCAGGGGTACACTGAAGCTTTCTTT. The whole variable domain, remainder taken from reference TRBV5-4 and TRBJ1-1, is ETGVTQSPTHLIKTRGQQVTLRCSSQSGHNTVSWYQQALGQGPQFIFQYYREEENGRGNFPPRFSGLQFPNYSSELNVNALELDDSALYLCASSLGQGYTEAFFGQGTRLTVV.